These 8 T cell receptor beta chains were sequenced from one sample in a study of shared clonotypes between healthy human individuals (dated by TCRdb to the early 2020s). Receptors were amplified or captured by the immunoSEQ multiplex PCR assay. Drawn from immuneACCESS, this table holds only the in-frame rearrangements with V and J called that TCRdb kept. Clones are partly lost; checked studies trace under half to an unresolved V gene and leave the rest unexplained. This sample lists approximately 1,500,000 clones; roughly 96% were detected once. The ten largest account for approximately 1.2% of the sample. Sequencing used naive CD4+ T cells sorted from blood. The cell subset or site label of this sample denotes: CD45RA+ positively selected. These receptors came from a man aged 25-45 years in good health.

Points on this clone: Other DNA sequences from this sample encode an identical CDR3 as well. The V call is TRBV9, the J call TRBJ2-5; TRBD2 might be the D (5 bases). CDR1 and CDR2 from the germline V gene are SGDLS and YYNGEE. The CDR3 is made up of 14 amino acids. V was clipped by 2 bases and J by 2 bases, with 10 bases between them. Here the CDR3 DNA reads TGTGCCAGCAGCGTTGGGAGTCTACAAGAGACCCAGTACTTC. Translation: CASSVGSLQETQYF.

The chain links TRBV6-4 to TRBJ2-7, with D perhaps matching TRBD2 (6 bases). The CDR3 spans 15 residues. The germline gives CDR1 MRHNA, CDR2 SNTAGT. With 3 bases removed from V and 3 bases from J, the gap between germline ends came to 15 bases. The CDR3 sequence is CASSENGSPLYEQYF. The CDR3 DNA is TGTGCCAGCAGTGAGAACGGGAGCCCTCTCTACGAGCAGTACTTC.

The chain is built from TRBV6-1 and TRBJ1-5; D perhaps matches TRBD1 (5 bases). The V and J ends lost 8 bases and 0 bases respectively, with 11 bases between them. From germline, CDR1 is MNHNS and CDR2 SASEGT. This CDR3 comprises 14 residues. In DNA, the CDR3 is TGTGCCAGCGGGGACGGCTATAGCAATCAGCCCCAGCATTTT. Translating gives CASGDGYSNQPQHF.

The chain couples TRBV4-1 to TRBJ2-7; 8 bases align to TRBD2. The CDR3 has 16 residues. The V gene end was trimmed by 4 bases and the J gene end by 2 bases; junction bases not matched to a gene: 10. Germline loops: CDR1 MGHRA, CDR2 YSYEKL. CDR3 sequence: CASSLAGGGPTYEQYF. CDR3 in DNA: TGCGCCAGCAGCCTTGCGGGAGGCGGGCCAACCTACGAGCAGTACTTC.

This clone was detected once. The rearrangement uses TRBV28 and TRBJ2-1; 7 nucleotides align to TRBD2. V shed 7 bases, J shed 4 bases, and the junction held 19 bases outside the gene matches. The CDR3 totals 18 residues. CDR1 is MDHEN, CDR2 SYDVKM, per germline. Written as DNA, the CDR3 is TGTGCCAGCATAACTTCAGGCGGGGGTAAATGGGCTTACAATGAGCAGTTCTTC. Translated, it gives CASITSGGGKWAYNEQFF. Full variable domain (outside the CDR3, taken from reference TRBV28 and TRBJ2-1): DVKVTQSSRYLVKRTGEKVFLECVQDMDHENMFWYRQDPGLGLRLIYFSYDVKMKEKGDIPEGYSVSREKKERFSLILESASTNQTSMYLCASITSGGGKWAYNEQFFGPGTRLTVL.

This clone was detected only once. V is TRBV6-5 and J is TRBJ2-5, with D perhaps matching TRBD1 or TRBD2 (5 bases each). V was trimmed by 6 bases and J by 5 bases, leaving 10 bases between them. This CDR3 contains 12 residues. Germline CDR1 is MNHEY and CDR2 is SVGAGI. CDR3 DNA: TGTGCCAGCAGCCCGGGGCACGAGACCCAGTACTTC. As protein: CASSPGHETQYF.

V and J are TRBV19 and TRBJ2-7; maybe TRBD1 (5 bases). In germline, CDR1 is LNHDA, CDR2 SQIVND (reference sequence). Trimming took off 3 bases at V and 5 bases at J, with 14 bases between the two ends. The CDR3 extends over 14 amino acids. The CDR3 DNA sequence: TGTGCCAGTAGTATGGTCCAGGGCTTGCACGAGCAGTACTTC. It is translated as CASSMVQGLHEQYF.

V is TRBV28 and J is TRBJ2-1; 12 bases are shared with TRBD2. The CDR3 is made up of 15 amino acids. V was pared by 5 bases and J by 6 bases, with 5 bases of the junction left unmatched. Germline CDR1 and CDR2: MDHEN and SYDVKM. CDR3 sequence reads: CASSSLAGGLNEQFF. The CDR3 DNA reads as TGTGCCAGCAGTAGTCTAGCGGGAGGGCTCAATGAGCAGTTCTTC.